Listed below are T cell receptor beta chains from one sample, sequenced in a study of T cells in Graves' hyperthyroidism and ophthalmopathy. TCRdb re-derived calls from the multiplex PCR reads in MiXCR, one entry per CDR3 protein. The top ten hold roughly 10% of the sample, which has some 740,000 distinct CDR3 sequences, around 15% seen once. The sequenced sample was blood. These receptors were obtained from a woman younger than 35 with Graves' hyperthyroidism. Both conserved end residues are part of each CDR3. The D gene is left open where the match is weak. Where a row states a size, it is once, few, many or the class of an expanded clone; other rows omit it.

d_call	clone_size	v_call	j_call	cdr3_nt	cdr3_aa
NA	few	TRBV30	TRBJ2-3	TGTGCCTGGAGTGGGCGTCAGGGCCGAAAGGACGCAGATACGCAGTATTTT	CAWSGRQGRKDADTQYF
TRBD2	many	TRBV18	TRBJ2-7	TGTGCCAGCTCACCACCGACTAGCGGGCCCTACGAGCAGTACTTC	CASSPPTSGPYEQYF
NA	many	TRBV27	TRBJ1-3	TGTGCCAGCAGTTTTCTCGGGGCTGGAAACACCATATATTTT	CASSFLGAGNTIYF
NA	many	TRBV6-5	TRBJ1-1	TGTGCCAGCAGTTACGGGGGATGGATGAACACTGAAGCTTTCTTT	CASSYGGWMNTEAFF
TRBD1	many	TRBV28	TRBJ1-5	TGTGCCAGCAGCCCCCCCTTATACAGGGGGCATCAGCCCCAGCATTTT	CASSPPLYRGHQPQHF
NA	NA	TRBV27	TRBJ2-1	TGTGCCAGCAGTAATCTGGCAAATAAGCAGTTCTTC	CASSNLANKQFF
TRBD1	NA	TRBV20-1	TRBJ2-7	TGCAGTGCTAGAGAGGGACAGGGGGCGTACGAGCAGTACTTC	CSAREGQGAYEQYF
NA	many	TRBV20-1	TRBJ1-2	TGCAGTGCTGTCAGACCCCGAAGGAACTATGGCTACACCTTC	CSAVRPRRNYGYTF
NA	many	TRBV28	TRBJ1-5	TGTGCCAGCAGTTCAAGACATTGGTCGAGCAATCAGCCCCAGCATTTT	CASSSRHWSSNQPQHF
TRBD2	many	TRBV7-3	TRBJ2-3	TGTGCCAGCAGCTCCGGAAGCGGGAGTTCCGCGCAGTATTTT	CASSSGSGSSAQYF
NA	NA	TRBV12-3/TRBV12-4	TRBJ1-5	TGTGCCAGCAGGAAACAGTTGGGTCCTGCAGGCAATCAGCCCCAGCATTTT	CASRKQLGPAGNQPQHF
NA	few	TRBV20-1	TRBJ1-5	TGCAGTGCTAGGCTGACATCAGGCAATCAGCCCCAGCATTTT	CSARLTSGNQPQHF
TRBD1	NA	TRBV19	TRBJ2-7	TGTGCCAGTAGACCACAGGGGGCTGGGGAGCAGTACTTC	CASRPQGAGEQYF
TRBD2	few	TRBV10-3	TRBJ2-3	TGTGCCATCAGTGAGTCGATAGCACTAGCGGGAGTGGATACGCAGTATTTT	CAISESIALAGVDTQYF
NA	few	TRBV30	TRBJ1-2	TGTGCCTGGACCCATACCCAGGGCAATGGCTACACCTTC	CAWTHTQGNGYTF
NA	NA	TRBV7-9	TRBJ2-7	TGTGCCAGCAGCAGGGGACAATTCTACGAGCAGTACTTC	CASSRGQFYEQYF
NA	many	TRBV27	TRBJ2-7	TGTGCCAGCAGTTCAGTAGGGATCGAGCAGTACTTC	CASSSVGIEQYF
NA	many	TRBV7-9	TRBJ2-2	TGTGCCAGCAGCCCAAGACTCTCGGCCCCGAACACCGGGGAGCTGTTTTTT	CASSPRLSAPNTGELFF
NA	many	TRBV20-1	TRBJ1-2	TGCAGTGCTAGGGATCGTCGGGGGGGCTACACCTTC	CSARDRRGGYTF
NA	large	TRBV2	TRBJ1-2	TGTGCCAGCAGTGAATCAGGCGCTTCCGACCCTAACTATGGCTACACCTTC	CASSESGASDPNYGYTF
NA	many	TRBV30	TRBJ2-2	TGTGCCTGTAACCCCGGGGGCAACACCGGGGAGCTGTTTTTT	CACNPGGNTGELFF
NA	many	TRBV20-1	TRBJ2-3	TGCAGTGCTAGTCAACCCGGACAAACCGCCCTCACAGATACGCAGTATTTT	CSASQPGQTALTDTQYF
NA	few	TRBV29-1	TRBJ2-3	TGCAGCGTTGAAGTGACAGATCCAGATACGCAGTATTTT	CSVEVTDPDTQYF
NA	NA	TRBV5-5	TRBJ1-5	TGTGCCAGCAGCCACAAAAAAACGTGGGGTTTAGATCAGCCCCAGCATTTT	CASSHKKTWGLDQPQHF
TRBD1	many	TRBV12-3/TRBV12-4	TRBJ1-1	TGTGCCAGCAGCGAGGGACAGGGGGTAATGCCCACTGAAGCTTTCTTT	CASSEGQGVMPTEAFF
TRBD1	few	TRBV14	TRBJ2-5	TGTGCCAGCAGGCAGGGGGCATCAGAGACCCAGTACTTC	CASRQGASETQYF
TRBD1	NA	TRBV6-2/TRBV6-3	TRBJ1-5	TGTGCCAGCAGTAACGCTCAGGGGGAAAGTCAGCCCCAGCATTTT	CASSNAQGESQPQHF
NA	once	TRBV11-1	TRBJ1-6	TGTGCCAGCAGCGACGCATGGGGGGAGCTGACCTATAATTCACCCCTCCACTTT	CASSDAWGELTYNSPLHF
TRBD1	NA	TRBV6-1	TRBJ2-2	TGTGCCAGCAGTGTGACAGGGTCTTTCACCGGGGAGCTGTTTTTT	CASSVTGSFTGELFF
NA	few	TRBV15	TRBJ2-1	TGTGCCACCAGGCCGCGGGATAGCTCCTACAATGAGCAGTTCTTC	CATRPRDSSYNEQFF
TRBD2	many	TRBV30	TRBJ2-3	TGTGCCTGCGCCCTGACTAGCGGGAGTTTCCAAACGCAGTATTTT	CACALTSGSFQTQYF
TRBD2	many	TRBV7-6	TRBJ2-7	TGTGCCAGCAGCGCCGGACTAGCGGAGCCTGTCTCCTACGAGCAGTACTTC	CASSAGLAEPVSYEQYF
TRBD1	many	TRBV27	TRBJ1-6	TGTGCCAGCAGTTTATCGAGCGTTCACGGGGAGGGCAGGGGGGATTCACCCCTCCACTTT	CASSLSSVHGEGRGDSPLHF
NA	NA	TRBV4-1	TRBJ1-3	TGCGCCAGCAGCCTGAAGTTGGGGCGAGGGGCTGGAAACACCATATATTTT	CASSLKLGRGAGNTIYF
TRBD2	NA	TRBV6-5	TRBJ2-1	TGTGCCAGCAGTTACTACGGGGGGAGCAATGAGCAGTTCTTC	CASSYYGGSNEQFF
NA	many	TRBV11-2	TRBJ2-3	TGTGCCAGCAGGGGCCTAGCAACAGATACGCAGTATTTT	CASRGLATDTQYF
TRBD1	many	TRBV12-3/TRBV12-4	TRBJ2-7	TGTGCCAGCAGTTCTCGGGACAGGGGAGCCTACGAGCAGTACTTC	CASSSRDRGAYEQYF
NA	NA	TRBV7-3	TRBJ2-3	TGTGCCAGCAGCTCCCTTTCTGGGACGCAGTATTTT	CASSSLSGTQYF
NA	many	TRBV19	TRBJ1-5	TGTGCCAGTAGTATATCGGGGGGCGAGGGCAATCAGCCCCAGCATTTT	CASSISGGEGNQPQHF
NA	once	TRBV14	TRBJ2-1	TGTGCCAGCAGCCAAGTGTTCGGCGGGATAGACTCCTACGAGCAGTTCTTC	CASSQVFGGIDSYEQFF
NA	many	TRBV30	TRBJ1-1	TGTGCCTGGAGTGTAGGGCAGATAAACACTGAAGCTTTCTTT	CAWSVGQINTEAFF
NA	many	TRBV11-3	TRBJ2-5	TGTGCCAGCAGCCATTGGGGGCGACGGGCCACCCAAGAGACCCAGTACTTC	CASSHWGRRATQETQYF
NA	few	TRBV29-1	TRBJ2-7	TGCAGCGTTGAAAGGGCAGGGGCCTACGAGCAGTACTTC	CSVERAGAYEQYF
TRBD2	few	TRBV3-1	TRBJ2-2	TGTGCCAGCAGCCAAGGGAGGACTAGCGGTACCGGGGAGCTGTTTTTT	CASSQGRTSGTGELFF
TRBD2	few	TRBV20-1	TRBJ2-3	TGCAGTGCTAGAGATCCAGCGGGAGCTTCAGGTACGCAGTATTTT	CSARDPAGASGTQYF
NA	many	TRBV7-2	TRBJ2-7	TGTGCCAGCAGCTTAGCGGGAACTCCCCTCTCCTACGAGCAGTACTTC	CASSLAGTPLSYEQYF
NA	NA	TRBV5-1	TRBJ1-3	TGCGCCAGCAGCGCGTGGCCGGGGCCTGGAAACACCATATATTTT	CASSAWPGPGNTIYF
NA	NA	TRBV6-1	TRBJ2-7	TGTGCCAGCAGCTTGGGTCCTTTATTATCCTACGAGCAGTACTTC	CASSLGPLLSYEQYF
TRBD2	many	TRBV11-2	TRBJ2-7	TGTGCCAGCAGCGAAGGACTAGCCCCTGCCTACGAGCAGTACTTC	CASSEGLAPAYEQYF
NA	many	TRBV2	TRBJ2-7	TGTGCCAGCAACGGGCCGAGCTACGAGCAGTACTTC	CASNGPSYEQYF
NA	many	TRBV18	TRBJ2-2	TGTGCCAGCTCACCACAATCTAGCGTGAACACCGGGGAGCTGTTTTTT	CASSPQSSVNTGELFF
TRBD2	many	TRBV28	TRBJ2-1	TGTGCCAGCAGTTTATTTCGGGAGGGGAATGAGCAGTTCTTC	CASSLFREGNEQFF
TRBD1	many	TRBV7-9	TRBJ1-2	TGTGCCAGCAGCTACCTAGCGGGACAGGGTTTGGATGGCTACACCTTC	CASSYLAGQGLDGYTF
TRBD2	many	TRBV4-1	TRBJ2-1	TGCGCCAGCAGCCAAGAAGCTAGCGGAGGGAGGGAGCAGTTCTTC	CASSQEASGGREQFF
TRBD2	NA	TRBV20-1	TRBJ2-1	TGCAGTGCTGGCAGCGGGACTAGCGGGAGTTTATACAATGAGCAGTTCTTC	CSAGSGTSGSLYNEQFF
NA	NA	TRBV9	TRBJ2-1	TGTGCCAGCAGCGTAGATTGGGGGCAGTACAATGAGCAGTTCTTC	CASSVDWGQYNEQFF